This T cell receptor (beta chain) was captured by sequencing in a study of cytomegalovirus exposure and HLA in healthy donors. Study-wide findings and caveats: Investigators reported 164 TCR beta chains as tied to cytomegalovirus.

Notes on this clone: The antigen remains unidentified.

PCR involved 60 Vbeta and 13 Jbeta primers. Assay: immunoSEQ multiplex PCR; the TCRdb copy retains only in-frame clones and omits some. The sample yields some 190,000 clones, 80% seen once. The CDR3 is made up of 14 amino acids. Trimming took 6 bases from V and 6 from J, leaving 14 bases between them. Germline V lookup: CDR1 WSHSY, CDR2 SAAADI. The chain couples TRBV10-2 to TRBJ2-2, with a tentative D call TRBD1 (7 bases). The specimen was PBMCs. This clonotype originated in a young woman in good health and CMV-seronegative. CDR3 DNA sequence: TGCGCCAGCAGCGCGGGACAGCGGGCCGGGGAGCTGTTTTTT. Translating it yields CASSAGQRAGELFF.